Each of the 15 T cell receptor beta chains below was sequenced from the same sample in a study of CD8 T cells in Susac syndrome. RNA was extracted with the RNeasy kit, and a quantity of roughly 0.5 to 1 ug was reverse transcribed using random hexamers. TCRdb re-derived calls from the immunoSEQ multiplex PCR reads in MiXCR, one entry per CDR3 protein. The sample comprises roughly 250,000 distinct CDR3 sequences, roughly 95% of which are singletons, and about 0.095% rests with the top ten. The specimen sequenced was CD4+ T cells from PBMCs. These receptors originate from a human donor with Susac syndrome.

The rearrangement joins TRBV20-1 to TRBJ2-7; 9 nucleotides match TRBD1. Unmatched junction bases numbered 9, after V lost 5 bases and J lost 1 base. CDR3 length: 15 residues. CDR1 is DFQATT and CDR2 is SNEGSKA in the germline V gene (reference sequence). CDR3 DNA: TGCAGTGCTCCTGACCCGGGACAGGGTTCCTACGAGCAGTACTTC. This encodes CSAPDPGQGSYEQYF.

The V call is TRBV28, the J call TRBJ1-2; D is unclear. CDR3 length equals 12 residues. Germline CDR1 and CDR2: MDHEN and SYDVKM. Trimming pared 3 bases from V and 4 bases from J, leaving 6 bases between. CDR3 in DNA: TGTGCCAGCAGTTTCACCGGCTATGGCTACACCTTC. Protein: CASSFTGYGYTF.

V and J are TRBV20-1 and TRBJ1-2, with D perhaps matching TRBD1 (5 bases). Trimming removed 5 bases at V and 7 bases at J, with 17 bases between. Germline V gene lookup returns CDR1 DFQATT and CDR2 SNEGSKA (reference sequence). The CDR3 contains 13 residues. In DNA, the CDR3 is TGCAGTGCTCCAGGGCTAGGCTTCCGTGGCTACACCTTC. This translates into CSAPGLGFRGYTF.

The genes are TRBV7-8 and TRBJ2-2; TRBD2 agrees at 8 bases. Germline CDR1 reads SGHVS; CDR2 reads FQNEAQ. Unmatched junction bases numbered 5, after V lost 3 bases and J lost 5 bases. CDR3 length equals 15 residues. This chain's CDR3 is CASSFTGRVTGELFF. The CDR3 DNA reads as TGTGCCAGCAGCTTTACCGGGAGGGTAACCGGGGAGCTGTTTTTT.

Written as DNA, the CDR3 is TGTGCCAGCAGTTTAGGTTCTCTGGGGGAGACCCAGTACTTC. It translates to CASSLGSLGETQYF. The chain is built from TRBV12-3 or TRBV12-4 and TRBJ2-5; D gene ambiguous. This CDR3 spans 14 amino acids. The germline V and J ends were trimmed by 1 base and 5 bases, with 11 bases remaining between them.

J is TRBJ1-2 and V is TRBV9, with no clear D. The CDR3 runs to 13 residues. V lost 0 bases to trimming and J lost 4 bases, with 7 bases between them. Germline CDR1 is SGDLS and CDR2 is YYNGEE. The CDR3 DNA reads TGTGCCAGCAGCGTAGACGGAACCTATGGCTACACCTTC. It yields the protein CASSVDGTYGYTF.

A note on this clonotype: The junction shows a germline mismatch at one end, possibly a read error. J is TRBJ1-3 and V is TRBV27, with a possible D match to TRBD1 (6 bases). The length of the CDR3 is 15 residues. The V gene's germline CDR1 is MNHEY and CDR2 SMNVEV (reference sequence). CDR3 region: CASSTRGGSENTIYF. CDR3 DNA: TGTGCCAGCAGCACGCGAGGGGGTTCTGAAAACACCATATATTTT.

V and J are TRBV4-2 and TRBJ2-7; unclear D gene. Per the germline V gene, CDR1 is LGHNA and CDR2 is YNFKEQ. This CDR3 region has 15 residues. Trimming took 1 base from V and 2 from J, leaving 12 bases between them. The CDR3 nucleotides are TGTGCCAGCAGCCAAGTAGAAAGGGCTGCCTACGAGCAGTACTTC. Amino acid sequence: CASSQVERAAYEQYF.

This clonotype was seen just once. The V and J genes are TRBV20-1 and TRBJ2-7; 9 bases match TRBD1. Germline V CDR1 and CDR2: DFQATT, SNEGSKA (reference sequence). This CDR3 is 15 amino acids long. Losses at the gene ends were 0 bases for V and 4 bases for J; bases not matched to a gene: 7. CDR3 in amino acids: CSARDPGQGSYEQYF. The CDR3 DNA is TGCAGTGCTAGAGATCCGGGACAGGGATCTTACGAGCAGTACTTC.

The gene calls are TRBV4-1 and TRBJ1-2; D perhaps matches TRBD1 (6 bases). The V end was cut by 0 bases, the J end by 1 base, with 12 bases between. CDR1 is MGHRA, CDR2 YSYEKL, per germline. This CDR3 contains 16 residues. The CDR3 sequence: CASSQEGTTINYGYTF. CDR3 in DNA: TGCGCCAGCAGCCAAGAAGGGACAACTATTAACTATGGCTACACCTTC.

CDR3 nucleotide sequence: TGTGCCAGCAGTTACCTAAGCGGGAGGGGGCAGACCCAGTACTTC. This translates into CASSYLSGRGQTQYF. The chain recombines TRBV6-5 with TRBJ2-5, with 10 positions matching TRBD2. The ends lost 2 bases at V and 6 bases at J; junction bases unmatched: 6. Per germline, CDR1 MNHEY and CDR2 SVGAGI. The CDR3 sequence is 15 residues long.

The chain links TRBV7-9 to TRBJ1-5, with 7 positions matching TRBD1. This CDR3 region has 15 residues. V was clipped by 5 bases and J by 3 bases; unmatched bases: 7. Germline V gene data show CDR1 as SEHNR and CDR2 as FQNEAQ (reference sequence). CDR3 sequence: CASSRETGANQPQHF. The CDR3, as DNA: TGTGCCAGCAGCCGTGAAACAGGGGCCAATCAGCCCCAGCATTTT.

The chain joins TRBV10-3 to TRBJ2-7; D unresolved. The germline CDR1 and CDR2 sequences are ENHRY and SYGVKD. The CDR3 extends over 11 amino acids. Trimming pared 4 bases from V and 1 base from J, leaving 2 bases between. DNA of the CDR3: TGTGCCATCAGTGGTTCCTACGAGCAGTACTTC. Translating gives CAISGSYEQYF.

This clonotype was recorded only once. The genes are TRBV4-1 and TRBJ1-5; the D is unclear. Trimming removed 4 bases at V and 2 bases at J, with 18 bases between. The CDR3 runs to 17 residues. Germline lookup yields CDR1 MGHRA and CDR2 YSYEKL. The CDR3 DNA reads TGCGCCAGCAGCCCTACCCCGGGTATCATGGGCAATCAGCCCCAGCATTTT. This gives the protein CASSPTPGIMGNQPQHF.

The chain has TRBV6-2 or TRBV6-3 and TRBJ1-5, with D tentatively TRBD1 (6 bases). Germline lookup yields CDR1 MNHEY and CDR2 SVGEGT. CDR3 size: 15 residues. With 5 bases removed from V and 1 base from J, the gap between germline ends came to 12 bases. The CDR3 loop reads CASSKTGMSNQPQHF. The CDR3 DNA reads as TGTGCCAGCAGTAAAACAGGGATGAGCAATCAGCCCCAGCATTTT.